The present entry profiles one T cell receptor beta chain with its context. In the original analysis: Reference gene primer amplification in the assay estimated nucleated cell counts. Generated by immunoSEQ multiplex PCR, the TCRdb table keeps only in-frame clones and is missing some. D and trimming were read from the DNA, whereas the V and J calls and clone size are those reported in that table. The top ten clones hold over 1% of a sample with about 130,000 clones, 70% to 90% of them seen once. CDR1 is MNHEY and CDR2 is SMNVEV in the germline V gene (reference sequence). This CDR3 region has 12 residues. Trimming removed 2 bases at V and 9 bases at J, with 8 bases between. These data originate in a study of blood T cell repertoires in COVID-19. Study-wide background: COVID-19 samples collected from the United States, Italy and Spain covered acute and convalescent phases. In each case, the material was cDNA or gDNA derived from T cells, B-cell-depleted T cells, or PBMCs.

Material for sequencing was peripheral blood. This TCR came from a woman aged 80 or over with acute or convalescent COVID-19. V usage is TRBV27 and J usage is TRBJ2-1; D is unresolved. CDR3 amino acids: CASSLGGGEQFF. The CDR3 DNA reads TGTGCCAGCAGTTTAGGCGGCGGTGAGCAGTTCTTC.